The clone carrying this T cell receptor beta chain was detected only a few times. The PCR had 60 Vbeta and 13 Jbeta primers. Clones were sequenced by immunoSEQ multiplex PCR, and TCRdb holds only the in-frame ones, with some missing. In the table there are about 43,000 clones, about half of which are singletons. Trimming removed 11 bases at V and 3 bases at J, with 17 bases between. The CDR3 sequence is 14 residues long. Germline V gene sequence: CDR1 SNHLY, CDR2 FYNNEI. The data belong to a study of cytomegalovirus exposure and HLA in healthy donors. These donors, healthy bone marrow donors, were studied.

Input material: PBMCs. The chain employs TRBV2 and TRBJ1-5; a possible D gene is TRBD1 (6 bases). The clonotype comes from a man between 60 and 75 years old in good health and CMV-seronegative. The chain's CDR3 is CAVSQSGDNQPQHF. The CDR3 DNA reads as TGTGCCGTGTCTCAATCAGGGGACAATCAGCCCCAGCATTTT.